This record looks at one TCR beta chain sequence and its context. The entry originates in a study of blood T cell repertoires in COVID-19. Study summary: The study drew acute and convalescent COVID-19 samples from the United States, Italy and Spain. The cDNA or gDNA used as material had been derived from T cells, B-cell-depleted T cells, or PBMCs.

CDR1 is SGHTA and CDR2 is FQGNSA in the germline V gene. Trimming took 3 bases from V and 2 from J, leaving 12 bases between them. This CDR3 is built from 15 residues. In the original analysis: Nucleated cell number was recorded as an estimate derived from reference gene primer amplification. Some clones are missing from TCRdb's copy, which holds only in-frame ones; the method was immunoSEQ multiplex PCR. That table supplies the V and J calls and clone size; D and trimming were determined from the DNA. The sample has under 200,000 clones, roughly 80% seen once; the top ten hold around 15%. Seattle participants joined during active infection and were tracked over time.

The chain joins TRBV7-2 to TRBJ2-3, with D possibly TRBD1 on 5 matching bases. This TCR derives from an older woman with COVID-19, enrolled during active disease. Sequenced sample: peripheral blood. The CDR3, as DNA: TGTGCCAGCAGCTTTACAGGTTCCTACACAGATACGCAGTATTTT. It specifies CASSFTGSYTDTQYF.